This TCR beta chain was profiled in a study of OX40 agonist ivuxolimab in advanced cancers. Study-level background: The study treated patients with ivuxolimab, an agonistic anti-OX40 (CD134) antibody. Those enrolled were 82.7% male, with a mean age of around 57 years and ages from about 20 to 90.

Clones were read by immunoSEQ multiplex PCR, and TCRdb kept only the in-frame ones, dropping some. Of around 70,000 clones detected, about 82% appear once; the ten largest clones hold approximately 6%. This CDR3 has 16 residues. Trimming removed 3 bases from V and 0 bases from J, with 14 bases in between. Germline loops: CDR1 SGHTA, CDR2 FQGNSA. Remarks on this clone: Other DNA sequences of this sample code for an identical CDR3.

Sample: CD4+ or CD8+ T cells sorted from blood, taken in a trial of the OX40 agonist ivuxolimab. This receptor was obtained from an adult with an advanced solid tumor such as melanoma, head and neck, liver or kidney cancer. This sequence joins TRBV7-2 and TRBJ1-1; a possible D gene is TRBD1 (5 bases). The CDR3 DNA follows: TGTGCCAGCAGCTTGGTCGGGGGGAGCGTGAACACTGAAGCTTTCTTT. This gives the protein CASSLVGGSVNTEAFF.